This T cell receptor beta chain was recorded in a study of cytotoxic CD8 clonotypes in ibrutinib-treated CLL. Study background: After median around 5.5 years, roughly 14 stayed in remission, approximately twelve progressed; responses roughly 25 partial, 2 complete. Productive templates per sample averaged roughly 260,000; productive rearrangements, roughly 100,000.

Notes on this clone: Its antigen is undetermined.

TCRdb keeps only in-frame clones here, not all; method: immunoSEQ multiplex PCR. The sample has more than 300,000 clones, 80% seen once. Study-wide findings and caveats: Baseline clonality exceeded age-matched healthy donors and tracked circulating CD8+ T-cell counts. Clonality went up at ibrutinib response and then declined back toward baseline at progression.

This CDR3 spans 16 amino acids. Germline assignment: CDR1 MDHEN and CDR2 SYDVKM. V shed 7 bases, J shed 1 base, and the junction held 9 bases outside the gene matches. Sequences were derived from PBMCs, sampled before ibrutinib treatment. This receptor was obtained from a human donor with chronic lymphocytic leukemia. The chain links TRBV28 to TRBJ1-2; 10 bases match TRBD1. Here the CDR3 reads CASTLDGTGVNYGYTF. CDR3 DNA sequence: TGTGCCAGCACTTTGGACGGGACAGGGGTTAACTATGGCTACACCTTC.